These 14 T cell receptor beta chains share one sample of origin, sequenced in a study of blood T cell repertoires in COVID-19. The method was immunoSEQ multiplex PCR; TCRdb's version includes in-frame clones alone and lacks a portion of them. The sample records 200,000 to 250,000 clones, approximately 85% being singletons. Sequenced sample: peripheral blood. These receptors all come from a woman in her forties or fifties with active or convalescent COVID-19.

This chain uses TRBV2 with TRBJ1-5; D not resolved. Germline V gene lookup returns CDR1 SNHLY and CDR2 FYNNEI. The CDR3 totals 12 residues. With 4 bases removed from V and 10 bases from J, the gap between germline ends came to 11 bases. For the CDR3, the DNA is TGTGCCAGCAGTGTCAGGTCTGGACCCCAGCATTTT. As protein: CASSVRSGPQHF.

CDR3 residues: CASSESTYWGLAASNTGELFF. In DNA form, the CDR3 reads TGCGCCAGCAGTGAGTCGACATACTGGGGACTAGCGGCCTCGAACACCGGGGAGCTGTTTTTT. The rearrangement joins TRBV10-2 to TRBJ2-2, with TRBD2 matching over 11 bases. Germline V gives CDR1 WSHSY, CDR2 SAAADI. After removal of 0 bases from V and 0 bases from J, the junction contained 12 bases not matched to a gene. The CDR3 length is 21 residues.

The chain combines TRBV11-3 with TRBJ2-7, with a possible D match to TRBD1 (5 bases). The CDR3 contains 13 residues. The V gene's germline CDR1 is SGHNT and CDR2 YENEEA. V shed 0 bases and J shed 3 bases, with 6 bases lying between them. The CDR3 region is CASSLDGHYEQYF. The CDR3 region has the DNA TGTGCCAGCAGCTTAGACGGACACTACGAGCAGTACTTC.

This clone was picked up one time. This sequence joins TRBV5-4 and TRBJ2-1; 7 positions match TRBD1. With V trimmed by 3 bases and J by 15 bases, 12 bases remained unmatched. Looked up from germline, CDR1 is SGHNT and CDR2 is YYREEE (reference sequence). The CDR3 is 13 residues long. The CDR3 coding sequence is TGTGCCAGCAGCTGGGGTCGGGACAGAGACGGGTTCTTC. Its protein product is CASSWGRDRDGFF.

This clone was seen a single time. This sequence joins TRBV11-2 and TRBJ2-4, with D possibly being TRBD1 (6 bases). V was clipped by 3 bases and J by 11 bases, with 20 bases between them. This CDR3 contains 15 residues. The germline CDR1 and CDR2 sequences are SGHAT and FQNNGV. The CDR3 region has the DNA TGTGCCAGCAGCTTTCGACCGTCCGAGGGACATTTTCAGTACTTC. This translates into CASSFRPSEGHFQYF.

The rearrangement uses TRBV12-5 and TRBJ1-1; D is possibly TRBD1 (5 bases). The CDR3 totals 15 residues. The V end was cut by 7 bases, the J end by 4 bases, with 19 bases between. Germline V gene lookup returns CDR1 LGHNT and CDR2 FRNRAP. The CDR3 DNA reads TGTGCTAGTGCCGAAAGACGGGGGAACGGCACTGAAGCTTTCTTT. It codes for CASAERRGNGTEAFF. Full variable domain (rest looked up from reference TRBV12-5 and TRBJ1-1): DARVTQTPRHKVTEMGQEVTMRCQPILGHNTVFWYRQTMMQGLELLAYFRNRAPLDDSGMPKDRFSAEMPDATLATLKIQPSEPRDSAVYFCASAERRGNGTEAFFGQGTRLTVV.

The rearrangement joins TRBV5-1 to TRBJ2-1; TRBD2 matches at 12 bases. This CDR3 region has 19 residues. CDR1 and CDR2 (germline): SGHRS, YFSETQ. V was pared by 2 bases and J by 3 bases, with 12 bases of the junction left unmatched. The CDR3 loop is CASSFAGQLAGGIYNEQFF. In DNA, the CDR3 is TGCGCCAGCAGCTTTGCGGGACAACTAGCGGGAGGAATCTACAATGAGCAGTTCTTC.

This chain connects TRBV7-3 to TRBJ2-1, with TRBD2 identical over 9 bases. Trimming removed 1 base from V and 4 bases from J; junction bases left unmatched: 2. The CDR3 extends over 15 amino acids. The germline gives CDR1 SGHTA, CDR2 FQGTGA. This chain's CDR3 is CASSLSSGSYNEQFF. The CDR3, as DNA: TGTGCCAGCAGCTTAAGTAGCGGGAGTTACAATGAGCAGTTCTTC. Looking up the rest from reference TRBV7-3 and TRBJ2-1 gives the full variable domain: GAGVSQTPSNKVTEKGKYVELRCDPISGHTALYWYRQSLGQGPEFLIYFQGTGAADDSGLPNDRFFAVRPEGSVSTLKIQRTERGDSAVYLCASSLSSGSYNEQFFGPGTRLTVL.

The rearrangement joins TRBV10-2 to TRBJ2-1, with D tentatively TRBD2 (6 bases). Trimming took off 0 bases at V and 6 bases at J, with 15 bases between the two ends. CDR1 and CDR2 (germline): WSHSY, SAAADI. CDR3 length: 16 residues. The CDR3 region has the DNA TGCGCCAGCAGTGAGTCTCCGGGACTCCCACCCAATGAGCAGTTCTTC. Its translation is CASSESPGLPPNEQFF.

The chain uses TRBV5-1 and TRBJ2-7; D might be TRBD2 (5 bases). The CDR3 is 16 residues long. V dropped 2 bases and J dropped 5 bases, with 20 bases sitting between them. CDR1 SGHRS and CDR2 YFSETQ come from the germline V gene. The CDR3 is CASSLIVTPGSHEQYF. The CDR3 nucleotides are TGCGCCAGCAGCTTAATCGTCACGCCGGGGTCCCACGAGCAGTACTTC.

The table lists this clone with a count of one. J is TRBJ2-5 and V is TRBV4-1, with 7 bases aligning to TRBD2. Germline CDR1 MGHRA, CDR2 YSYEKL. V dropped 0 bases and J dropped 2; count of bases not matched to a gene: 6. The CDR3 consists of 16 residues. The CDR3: CASSQEGGRVQETQYF. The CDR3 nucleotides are TGCGCCAGCAGCCAAGAGGGAGGGAGGGTTCAAGAGACCCAGTACTTC.

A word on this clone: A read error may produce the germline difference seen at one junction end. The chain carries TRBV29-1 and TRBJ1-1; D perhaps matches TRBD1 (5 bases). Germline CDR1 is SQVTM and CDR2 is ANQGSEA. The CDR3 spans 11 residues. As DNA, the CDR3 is TGCAGCGTTCGACAGAACACCGAAGCTTTCTTT. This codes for CSVRQNTEAFF.

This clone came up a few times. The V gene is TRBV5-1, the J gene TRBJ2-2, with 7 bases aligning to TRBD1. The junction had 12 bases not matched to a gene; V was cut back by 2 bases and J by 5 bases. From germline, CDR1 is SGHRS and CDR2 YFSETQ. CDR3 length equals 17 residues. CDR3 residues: CASSFSVRTGGTGELFF. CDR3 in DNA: TGCGCCAGCAGCTTCAGTGTCAGGACAGGCGGTACCGGGGAGCTGTTTTTT.

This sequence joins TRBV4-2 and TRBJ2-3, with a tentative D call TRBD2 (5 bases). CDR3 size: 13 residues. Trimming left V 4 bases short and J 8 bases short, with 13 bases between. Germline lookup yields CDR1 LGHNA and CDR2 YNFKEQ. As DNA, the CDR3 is TGTGCCAGCAGCCCCCAGCCGGCGGGTACGCAGTATTTT. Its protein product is CASSPQPAGTQYF.